These 31 T cell receptor beta chains originate from one sample sequenced in a study of blood T cell repertoires in COVID-19. TCRdb's table, derived via immunoSEQ multiplex PCR, lists solely in-frame clones and lacks some. Here the sample spans 90,000 to 120,000 clones, roughly 92% being singletons. Sequenced sample: peripheral blood. The receptor source for this set is a man between 70 and 80 years old with acute or convalescent COVID-19.

The J gene is TRBJ2-1, the V gene TRBV6-1, with 8 bases identical to TRBD1. Losses at the gene ends were 4 bases for V and 7 bases for J; bases not matched to a gene: 15. This CDR3 spans 17 amino acids. The germline V gene encodes CDR1 MNHNS and CDR2 SASEGT. The CDR3 loop is CASSAWFGTGTENEQFF. The DNA for the CDR3 is TGTGCCAGCAGTGCGTGGTTCGGGACAGGAACGGAAAATGAGCAGTTCTTC.

The genes are TRBV7-3 and TRBJ2-3; D uncertain. This CDR3 is 12 amino acids long. Germline CDR1 is SGHTA and CDR2 is FQGTGA. Between the trimmed V and J ends, which lost 2 bases and 3 bases, there was a span of 3 bases. The DNA of the CDR3 is TGTGCCAGCAGCTTACTGACAGATACGCAGTATTTT. This encodes CASSLLTDTQYF. The full variable domain, with the rest looked up from reference TRBV7-3 and TRBJ2-3, is GAGVSQTPSNKVTEKGKYVELRCDPISGHTALYWYRQSLGQGPEFLIYFQGTGAADDSGLPNDRFFAVRPEGSVSTLKIQRTERGDSAVYLCASSLLTDTQYFGPGTRLTVL.

This chain links TRBV9 with TRBJ1-1; 7 bases align to TRBD1. V was clipped by 7 bases and J by 3 bases; unmatched bases: 6. CDR1 and CDR2 from the germline V gene are SGDLS and YYNGEE. CDR3 length: 13 amino acids. As DNA, the CDR3 is TGTGCCAGCGGGCCCAGGGGGGACACTGAAGCTTTCTTT. This gives the protein CASGPRGDTEAFF.

V gene TRBV5-4 combines with J gene TRBJ2-1; TRBD2 matches at 7 bases. The V segment lost 2 bases and the J segment 4 bases; nucleotides outside the gene matches: 3. CDR3 length: 14 amino acids. CDR1 SGHNT and CDR2 YYREEE come from the germline V gene (reference sequence). For the CDR3, the DNA is TGTGCCAGCAGCTTTAGCGGGCCATACAATGAGCAGTTCTTC. The encoded protein is CASSFSGPYNEQFF.

The chain couples TRBV18 to TRBJ2-1, with 13 nucleotides matching TRBD2. The CDR3 spans 16 residues. Trimming took 2 bases from V and 7 from J; bases not matched to a gene: 5. The germline V gene has CDR1 KGHSH and CDR2 LQKENI. The CDR3 is CASSPWGLAGTNEQFF. CDR3 nucleotide sequence: TGTGCCAGCTCACCATGGGGACTAGCGGGAACAAATGAGCAGTTCTTC.

The gene calls are TRBV7-2 and TRBJ1-3, with TRBD1 matching over 7 bases. This CDR3 is built from 16 residues. Losses at the gene ends were 1 base for V and 4 bases for J; bases not matched to a gene: 7. Germline V lookup: CDR1 SGHTA, CDR2 FQGNSA. The CDR3 region is CASSLGQGGGGNTIYF. CDR3 bases: TGTGCCAGCAGCTTAGGACAGGGCGGTGGGGGAAACACCATATATTTT.

The gene calls are TRBV24-1 and TRBJ1-2; D is possibly TRBD1 (6 bases). V was shortened by 3 bases and J by 2 bases, with 15 bases between the two germline ends. Germline values: CDR1 KGHDR, CDR2 SFDVKD. The CDR3 is made up of 16 amino acids. CDR3 residues: CATSDPRLGANYGYTF. The CDR3 DNA follows: TGTGCCACCAGTGATCCCCGCCTGGGGGCCAACTATGGCTACACCTTC.

The chain has TRBV18 and TRBJ2-1; 10 bases agree with TRBD1. This CDR3 region has 15 residues. V gave up 3 bases and J gave up 6 bases; unmatched junction bases: 5. Germline CDR1 is KGHSH and CDR2 is LQKENI. The CDR3 spells CASSPGTGVFNEQFF. CDR3 bases: TGTGCCAGCTCACCCGGGACAGGGGTATTCAATGAGCAGTTCTTC.

The chain recombines TRBV19 with TRBJ1-1; possibly TRBD1 for D (5 bases). With 4 bases removed from V and 0 bases from J, the gap between germline ends came to 12 bases. The CDR3 is 15 amino acids. Per germline, CDR1 LNHDA and CDR2 SQIVND (reference sequence). In DNA form, the CDR3 reads TGTGCCAGTAGTACCGACAGAATCATGAACACTGAAGCTTTCTTT. Its translation is CASSTDRIMNTEAFF.

The rearrangement uses TRBV27 and TRBJ1-2; 10 nucleotides align to TRBD1. With 5 bases clipped from V and 5 bases from J, the junction kept 5 bases outside the gene matches. The CDR3 covers 14 residues. Germline V gene lookup returns CDR1 MNHEY and CDR2 SMNVEV (reference sequence). The CDR3 is CASSNRDRGYGYTF. The CDR3 region has the DNA TGTGCCAGCAGTAACCGGGACAGGGGTTATGGCTACACCTTC.

The chain links TRBV3-1 (or the pseudogene TRBV3-2) to TRBJ2-6, with 9 bases lining up with TRBD1. This CDR3 spans 16 amino acids. In germline, CDR1 is LGHDT, CDR2 YNNKEL (reference sequence). The V and J ends lost 8 bases and 1 base, in that order; junction bases with no gene match: 6. The DNA of the CDR3 is TGTGCCAGCGCCGGGACAGGGACATCTGGGGCCAACGTCCTGACTTTC. It translates to CASAGTGTSGANVLTF.

The rearrangement joins TRBV7-8 to TRBJ1-2; no clear D gene. The CDR3 loop spans 16 amino acids. Trimming shortened V by 5 bases and J by 8 bases, and 24 bases separated the two germline ends. Germline V lookup: CDR1 SGHVS, CDR2 FQNEAQ. The CDR3: CASSANHGPVLEGYTF. CDR3 nucleotides: TGTGCCAGCAGCGCAAATCACGGCCCCGTCCTGGAGGGCTACACCTTC.

This chain connects TRBV7-9 to TRBJ1-3, with 7 bases matching TRBD1. The CDR3 length is 13 residues. J was trimmed by 8 bases and V by 4 bases; bases with no gene match: 5. CDR1 and CDR2 (germline): SEHNR, FQNEAQ (reference sequence). The DNA for the CDR3 is TGTGCCAGCAGCTCCAGGGGGACGGACACCATATATTTT. Translating it yields CASSSRGTDTIYF.

The J gene is TRBJ2-7, the V gene TRBV11-3, with a tentative D call TRBD1 (6 bases). The CDR3 covers 14 residues. The V gene lost 4 bases and the J gene lost 4 bases, with 14 bases spanning the gap. Germline V gene sequence: CDR1 SGHNT, CDR2 YENEEA. In DNA form, the CDR3 reads TGTGCCAGCAGCTCCCAGACAGGAAATTACGAGCAGTACTTC. Translating gives CASSSQTGNYEQYF.

This chain connects TRBV5-1 to TRBJ2-7; weak D call: TRBD2 (7 bases). The CDR3 extends over 15 amino acids. Per germline, CDR1 SGHRS and CDR2 YFSETQ. V lost 5 bases to trimming and J lost 5 bases, with 20 bases between them. The CDR3 here is CASRSGAGVFHEQYF. The CDR3 DNA reads TGCGCCAGCAGATCAGGGGCGGGGGTTTTCCACGAGCAGTACTTC.

The V gene is TRBV28, the J gene TRBJ1-5; no definite D call. Trimming stripped 5 bases from V and 3 bases from J, with 17 bases between. Germline CDR1 MDHEN, CDR2 SYDVKM. This CDR3 has 16 amino acids. The DNA for the CDR3 is TGTGCCAGCAGTGGCTCTAGTCTGTCCATCAATCAGCCCCAGCATTTT. Its translation is CASSGSSLSINQPQHF.

The rearrangement links TRBV28 to TRBJ1-2; no clear D gene. CDR1 and CDR2 from the germline V gene are MDHEN and SYDVKM. The V end lost 5 bases, the J end lost 1 base, and 8 bases lay between the germline ends. This CDR3 contains 13 residues. The CDR3 region is CASSQVLNYGYTF. The CDR3 DNA sequence: TGTGCCAGCAGTCAGGTCCTTAACTATGGCTACACCTTC.

V gene TRBV19 combines with J gene TRBJ1-1, with a tentative D call TRBD1 (6 bases). The CDR3 covers 13 residues. Germline V gene lookup returns CDR1 LNHDA and CDR2 SQIVND (reference sequence). Trimming left V 5 bases short and J 1 base short, with 8 bases between. The CDR3 is CASSPQGNTEAFF. The CDR3 DNA reads TGTGCCAGTAGTCCACAGGGGAACACTGAAGCTTTCTTT.

The chain uses TRBV2 and TRBJ1-2; no clear D gene. Between the trimmed V and J ends, which lost 4 bases and 3 bases, there was a span of 12 bases. Germline V gene sequence: CDR1 SNHLY, CDR2 FYNNEI. The CDR3 is 14 residues long. As DNA, the CDR3 is TGTGCCAGCAGTGCAAGGCGGTCAGACTATGGCTACACCTTC. Its translation is CASSARRSDYGYTF. Using reference TRBV2 and TRBJ1-2 for the parts outside the CDR3, the full variable domain is EPEVTQTPSHQVTQMGQEVILRCVPISNHLYFYWYRQILGQKVEFLVSFYNNEISEKSEIFDDQFSVERPDGSNFTLKIRSTKLEDSAMYFCASSARRSDYGYTFGSGTRLTVV.

Written as DNA, the CDR3 is TGTGCCAGCAGCAGGACACTCCAAGAGACCCAGTACTTC. It specifies CASSRTLQETQYF. The J gene is TRBJ2-5, the V gene TRBV7-9, with D possibly matching TRBD1 (5 bases). CDR3 length: 13 amino acids. The ends were cut back, 5 bases at V and 1 base at J, with 8 bases in the middle. Germline lookup yields CDR1 SEHNR and CDR2 FQNEAQ (reference sequence). Using reference TRBV7-9 and TRBJ2-5 for the parts outside the CDR3, the full variable domain is DTGVSQNPRHKITKRGQNVTFRCDPISEHNRLYWYRQTLGQGPEFLTYFQNEAQLEKSRLLSDRFSAERPKGSFSTLEIQRTEQGDSAMYLCASSRTLQETQYFGPGTRLLVL.

This clone was seen just once. This chain connects TRBV30 to TRBJ1-2; no reliable D call. This CDR3 spans 14 amino acids. CDR1 GTSNPN and CDR2 SVGIG come from the germline V gene (reference sequence). Trimming took 0 bases from V and 7 from J, leaving 15 bases between them. DNA of the CDR3: TGTGCCTGGAGTGTGCCAGGAACTGGGTTTGGCTACACCTTC. It is translated as CAWSVPGTGFGYTF.

V usage is TRBV5-4 and J usage is TRBJ2-1; TRBD2 matches 7 bases. This CDR3 contains 14 residues. V shed 7 bases and J 3 bases; nucleotides not matched to a gene: 7. Germline loops: CDR1 SGHNT, CDR2 YYREEE (reference sequence). The CDR3 loop is CASHKREVYNEQFF. The CDR3, as DNA: TGTGCCAGCCACAAGCGGGAAGTCTACAATGAGCAGTTCTTC.

The V and J genes are TRBV6-5 and TRBJ1-1; possible D gene TRBD1, 6 bases. V shed 5 bases and J shed 0 bases, with 10 bases lying between them. The CDR3 loop spans 14 amino acids. Looked up from germline, CDR1 is MNHEY and CDR2 is SVGAGI. The CDR3 DNA sequence: TGTGCCAGCAGTCGTGGGACACTGAACACTGAAGCTTTCTTT. Translating it yields CASSRGTLNTEAFF.

CDR3 residues: CASSFSQREQFF. Written as DNA, the CDR3 is TGCGCCAGCAGCTTTTCCCAGCGGGAGCAGTTCTTC. The V and J genes are TRBV5-1 and TRBJ2-1; D possibly corresponds to TRBD2 (5 bases). This CDR3 region has 12 residues. Per germline, CDR1 SGHRS and CDR2 YFSETQ. Trimming removed 2 bases from V and 10 bases from J, with 10 bases in between.

The CDR3 DNA sequence: TGTGCCAGCAGCTCAAACCCCCGGGACAGGGAGTCCTACGAGCAGTACTTC. This translates into CASSSNPRDRESYEQYF. V gene TRBV9 combines with J gene TRBJ2-7; 9 bases line up with TRBD1. The CDR3 sequence is 17 residues long. Germline CDR1 and CDR2: SGDLS and YYNGEE. V shed 4 bases and J 1 base; nucleotides not matched to a gene: 12.

J is TRBJ2-1 and V is TRBV11-3, with 11 positions matching TRBD1. From germline, CDR1 is SGHNT and CDR2 YENEEA. This CDR3 has 15 amino acids. Germline trimming cut 5 bases from V and 6 bases from J; bases unmatched to any gene: 6. The CDR3 protein is CASSLRGTGGNEQFF. Written as DNA, the CDR3 is TGTGCCAGCAGCCTACGCGGGACAGGGGGCAATGAGCAGTTCTTC. Full variable domain (missing parts from reference TRBV11-3 and TRBJ2-1): EAGVVQSPRYKIIEKKQPVAFWCNPISGHNTLYWYLQNLGQGPELLIRYENEEAVDDSQLPKDRFSAERLKGVDSTLKIQPAELGDSAVYLCASSLRGTGGNEQFFGPGTRLTVL.

This chain links TRBV18 with TRBJ1-1; D gene unclear. CDR1 is KGHSH and CDR2 is LQKENI in the germline V gene. V lost 2 bases, J lost 8 bases, and 9 bases lay in between. The CDR3 consists of 12 residues. This CDR3 reads CASSPEGTEAFF. The CDR3, as DNA: TGTGCCAGCTCACCAGAGGGCACCGAAGCTTTCTTT.

The gene calls are TRBV3-1 (or the pseudogene TRBV3-2) and TRBJ1-1; no clear D. There are 14 residues in the CDR3. In germline, CDR1 is LGHDT, CDR2 YNNKEL (reference sequence). With 0 bases removed from V and 2 bases from J, the gap between germline ends came to 7 bases. In nucleotides, the CDR3 is TGTGCCAGCAGCCAAGATTCGTTTAACACTGAAGCTTTCTTT. Residues: CASSQDSFNTEAFF.

This clone was seen a single time. The chain couples TRBV9 to TRBJ2-1, with 8 bases that match TRBD2. J was trimmed by 1 base and V by 2 bases; bases with no gene match: 5. The V gene's germline CDR1 is SGDLS and CDR2 YYNGEE. CDR3 length: 16 amino acids. The CDR3 sequence: CASSVVLAASYNEQFF. CDR3 nucleotide sequence: TGTGCCAGCAGCGTGGTACTAGCGGCTTCCTACAATGAGCAGTTCTTC.

J is TRBJ2-1 and V is TRBV6-2 or TRBV6-3; TRBD1 matches 7 bases. Germline V gene data show CDR1 as MNHEY and CDR2 as SVGEGT. V lost 2 bases, J lost 5 bases, and 9 bases stayed unmatched. The CDR3 covers 16 residues. CDR3 in amino acids: CASSYPTGNGDNEQFF. CDR3 bases: TGTGCCAGCAGTTACCCGACAGGGAATGGAGACAATGAGCAGTTCTTC.

The chain links TRBV11-1 to TRBJ2-5; TRBD2 aligns across 11 bases. Unmatched junction bases numbered 3, after V lost 1 base and J lost 5 bases. The CDR3 loop spans 15 amino acids. In germline, CDR1 is SGHAT, CDR2 FQDESV (reference sequence). Here the CDR3 reads CASSLGLAGWETQYF. The CDR3 DNA reads as TGTGCCAGCAGCTTAGGACTAGCGGGGTGGGAGACCCAGTACTTC.